This passage covers 18 T cell receptor beta chains from one sample sequenced in a study of glioma-infiltrating T cells. Amplification of TCR alpha and beta CDR3 regions from RNA used iRepertoire nested multiplex PCR. MiXCR was run by TCRdb on the multiplex PCR reads, yielding one entry per CDR3 protein. The sample includes about 380,000 distinct CDR3 sequences, about 40% seen only once; the top ten take 9.5% to 15%. Sequencing was performed on glioma tissue, nonneoplastic brain tissue, or PBMCs (not recorded which). Source of these receptors: a human donor with low-grade glioma or glioblastoma, undergoing nonglioma brain surgery, or in good health (not recorded which).

The chain carries TRBV4-3 and TRBJ2-7; unclear D gene. The CDR3 contains 17 residues. CDR1 LGHNA and CDR2 YSLEER come from the germline V gene. V dropped 1 base and J dropped 1 base, with 17 bases sitting between them. DNA for the CDR3: TGCGCCAGCAGCCAAGGGGCCTCACGACGGGTTTCCTACGAGCAGTACTTC. Protein sequence: CASSQGASRRVSYEQYF.

A remark on this clonotype: A read error may be the cause here, since a much bigger clone is one base away. The chain is built from TRBV14 and TRBJ2-7, with unresolved D. Germline CDR1 and CDR2: SGHDN and FVKESK. Trimming removed 0 bases from V and 4 bases from J, with 7 bases in between. The CDR3 extends over 13 amino acids. The CDR3 coding sequence is TGTGCCAGCAGCCAAGATCACGGTTACGAGCAGTACTTC. It specifies CASSQDHGYEQYF.

This clonotype has only a few counts. V gene TRBV11-2 combines with J gene TRBJ1-5, with D unclear. V shed 5 bases and J shed 4 bases, with 15 bases lying between them. This CDR3 has 15 residues. Per the germline V gene, CDR1 is SGHAT and CDR2 is FQNNGV. In DNA form, the CDR3 reads TGTGCCAGCAGCCCAGACCCCGGAGAGAATCAGCCCCAGCATTTT. Translated, it gives CASSPDPGENQPQHF.

The chain couples TRBV20-1 to TRBJ1-1; weak D call: TRBD1 (5 bases). Per the germline V gene, CDR1 is DFQATT and CDR2 is SNEGSKA (reference sequence). The CDR3 has 15 amino acids. Deletions cut 5 bases from V and 4 bases from J, with 20 bases between. CDR3 sequence (DNA): TGCAGTGCTGGAGGGAGGGGCTCCGGGAGCACTGAAGCTTTCTTT. Amino acid sequence: CSAGGRGSGSTEAFF.

This sequence joins TRBV20-1 and TRBJ2-1; D gene ambiguous. The CDR3 is 14 amino acids. Germline CDR1 and CDR2: DFQATT and SNEGSKA (reference sequence). Trimming pared 0 bases from V and 1 base from J, leaving 7 bases between. The CDR3 DNA sequence: TGCAGTGCTAGAGACAGGACGTCCTACAATGAGCAGTTCTTC. Translated, it gives CSARDRTSYNEQFF.

This clonotype was detected many times. CDR3: CASSLRDYGYTF. For the CDR3, the DNA is TGTGCCAGCAGTTTGAGGGACTATGGCTACACCTTC. The chain recombines TRBV28 with TRBJ1-2; no definite D call. The CDR3 is 12 residues long. CDR1 and CDR2 from the germline V gene are MDHEN and SYDVKM. Trimming took off 3 bases at V and 3 bases at J, with 5 bases between the two ends.

This chain uses TRBV29-1 with TRBJ2-1; the match to TRBD2 covers 15 bases. Germline values: CDR1 SQVTM, CDR2 ANQGSEA. The CDR3 is 14 amino acids. Losses at the gene ends were 7 bases for V and 8 bases for J; bases not matched to a gene: 6. CDR3 bases: TGCAGCGGGACTAGCGGGAGGGCCACGGATGAGCAGTTCTTC. Amino acids: CSGTSGRATDEQFF.

This clonotype was observed at least ten times. This rearrangement joins TRBV20-1 to TRBJ2-1; D is undetermined. The CDR3 consists of 16 residues. CDR1 DFQATT and CDR2 SNEGSKA come from the germline V gene (reference sequence). V lost 1 base to trimming and J lost 0 bases, with 13 bases between them. For the CDR3, the DNA is TGCAGTGCTAGAGGTTATCCCCCCAGCTCCTACAATGAGCAGTTCTTC. Its protein is CSARGYPPSSYNEQFF.

Of note for this clonotype: In this CDR3 the conserved last residue, phenylalanine or tryptophan, is missing, so a read error is likely. The CDR3 sequence is CATTNRLFYEKLFL. CDR3 sequence (DNA): TGTGCCACCACAAATCGGTTATTTTATGAAAAACTGTTTCTT. V usage is TRBV15 and J usage is TRBJ1-4, with no clear D. The germline V and J ends were trimmed by 7 bases and 6 bases, with 15 bases remaining between them. The CDR3 contains 14 residues. CDR1 is LNHNV and CDR2 is YYDKDF in the germline V gene (reference sequence).

With regard to this clonotype: Since a much larger clone is just one base distant, this may be a read error. The V call is TRBV28, the J call TRBJ2-5; a possible D gene is TRBD2 (6 bases). Near its end, the DNA agrees better with TRBJ2-7, so the J call may be wrong. Germline CDR1 and CDR2: MDHEN and SYDVKM. The CDR3 consists of 15 residues. The CDR3 loop is CASSTPTSGANEQYF. The CDR3 DNA reads as TGTGCCAGCAGCACTCCGACTAGTGGGGCCAACGAGCAGTACTTC.

This clonotype showed up just a few times. V and J are TRBV4-3 and TRBJ2-1; D remains unclear. The CDR3 covers 14 residues. The ends were cut back, 4 bases at V and 6 bases at J, with 13 bases in the middle. Per the germline V gene, CDR1 is LGHNA and CDR2 is YSLEER. The CDR3 DNA is TGCGCCAGCAGCCGCCAATTAGAAGTCAATGAGCAGTTCTTC. Its protein is CASSRQLEVNEQFF.

The chain has TRBV12-3 or TRBV12-4 and TRBJ2-7; D not certain. Trimming removed 0 bases from V and 7 bases from J, with 7 bases in between. The CDR3 consists of 12 residues. The CDR3 protein is CASSLAVREQYF. CDR3 nucleotides: TGTGCCAGCAGTTTAGCCGTGCGGGAGCAGTACTTC.

This clonotype appeared a single time. J is TRBJ1-5 and V is TRBV12-3 or TRBV12-4; a possible D gene is TRBD1 (6 bases). The length of the CDR3 is 14 residues. Trimming removed 6 bases at V and 7 bases at J, with 16 bases between. The chain's CDR3 is CASSLTWRGQPQHF. The CDR3 nucleotides are TGTGCCAGCAGCCTCACTTGGAGGGGGCAGCCCCAGCATTTT.

The chain couples TRBV29-1 to TRBJ1-1, with 7 positions matching TRBD1. CDR1 and CDR2 from the germline V gene are SQVTM and ANQGSEA. The CDR3 length is 14 residues. Unmatched junction bases numbered 9, after V lost 3 bases and J lost 5 bases. In nucleotides, the CDR3 is TGCAGCGTTGACTCAGGGGGACTAACAACTGAAGCTTTCTTT. Translated, it gives CSVDSGGLTTEAFF.

This clonotype was counted ten times or more. The chain employs TRBV27 and TRBJ1-1; 10 bases line up with TRBD1. CDR1 is MNHEY, CDR2 SMNVEV, per germline (reference sequence). J gave up 3 bases and V 6 bases, and 4 bases lay outside the gene matches. The CDR3 runs to 14 residues. This CDR3 is CASSRDRGYTEAFF. CDR3 DNA sequence: TGTGCCAGCAGCCGGGACAGGGGATACACTGAAGCTTTCTTT.

V is TRBV12-3 or TRBV12-4 and J is TRBJ2-7; D ambiguous. Trimming left V 4 bases short and J 4 bases short, with 11 bases between. The CDR3 length is 13 residues. The chain's CDR3 is CASSYQSPYEQYF. The CDR3, as DNA: TGTGCCAGCAGTTATCAATCTCCTTACGAGCAGTACTTC.

As concerns this clonotype: This may be a read error, as it is one base from a much larger clone. This chain connects TRBV20-1 to TRBJ2-3; no clear D. This CDR3 is built from 12 residues. V was trimmed by 4 bases and J by 5 bases, leaving 10 bases between them. Per the germline V gene, CDR1 is DFQATT and CDR2 is SNEGSKA (reference sequence). CDR3 nucleotide sequence: TGCAGTGCTACAGTCGGTGGAGATACGCAGTATTTT. This sequence encodes CSATVGGDTQYF.

The chain joins TRBV5-4 to TRBJ2-3, with 7 bases lining up with TRBD1. CDR3 size: 17 residues. V was pared by 2 bases and J by 5 bases, with 14 bases of the junction left unmatched. Germline V lookup: CDR1 SGHNT, CDR2 YYREEE (reference sequence). CDR3 sequence (DNA): TGTGCCAGCAGCTTTACACCGGGACAGAGAAAGAGAGATACGCAGTATTTT. Translated, it gives CASSFTPGQRKRDTQYF.